Listed below are T cell receptor beta chains from one sample, sequenced in a study of identical twins. Via MiXCR, TCRdb re-called the 5' RACE reads, giving one row per CDR3 protein. The sample consists of approximately 630,000 distinct CDR3 sequences, about 7% of them appearing once. Separately, the same data were catalogued under a study of yellow fever vaccine responses in identical twins.

Specimen: PBMCs. These receptors were obtained from a young woman in good health. Both conserved end residues are part of each CDR3. D genes are given only for firm matches. The size field is filled for only some rows; it gives once, few, many or a size class.

j_call	v_call	cdr3_length	d_call	clone_size	cdr3_aa	cdr3_nt
TRBJ2-1	TRBV7-3	17	TRBD2	few	CASSLSGTSGSYNEQFF	TGTGCCAGCAGCTTAAGCGGGACTAGCGGCTCCTACAATGAGCAGTTCTTC
TRBJ1-6	TRBV6-5	15	-	few	CASSYSMTVNSPLHF	TGTGCCAGCAGTTACTCGATGACAGTAAATTCACCCCTCCACTTT
TRBJ2-1	TRBV7-6	17	-	many	CASSLPYSGSTYNEQFF	TGTGCCAGCAGCTTACCCTATTCGGGGAGTACGTACAATGAGCAGTTCTTC
TRBJ1-2	TRBV10-1	12	-	few	CASSDPGTSPTF	TGCGCCAGCAGTGACCCGGGAACATCACCCACCTTC
TRBJ1-5	TRBV6-2/TRBV6-3	14	-	-	CASHQGPPNQPQHF	TGTGCCAGCCACCAGGGGCCTCCCAATCAGCCCCAGCATTTT
TRBJ1-6	TRBV3-1	14	TRBD1	-	CASSPGQEWSPLHF	TGTGCCAGCAGCCCAGGACAGGAGTGGTCACCCCTCCACTTT
TRBJ2-3	TRBV7-6	12	-	many	CASSHRADTQYF	TGTGCCAGCAGCCACAGAGCGGATACGCAGTATTTT
TRBJ2-5	TRBV10-1	14	-	-	CASSEGAPKETQYF	TGCGCCAGCAGTGAAGGGGCCCCAAAGGAGACCCAGTACTTC
TRBJ2-1	TRBV7-8	13	TRBD1	many	CASSQSGGQEQFF	TGTGCCAGCAGTCAGTCAGGGGGCCAGGAGCAGTTCTTC
TRBJ1-4	TRBV7-2	15	-	many	CASSLFQAVGEKLFF	TGTGCCAGCAGCTTATTTCAGGCAGTAGGCGAAAAACTGTTTTTT
TRBJ1-6	TRBV7-2	16	TRBD1	many	CASSPRVTGGNSPLHF	TGTGCCAGCAGCCCCAGGGTTACAGGGGGTAATTCACCCCTCCACTTT
TRBJ2-5	TRBV5-5	15	TRBD2	-	CASPFLAGGSQTQYF	TGTGCCAGCCCCTTTTTAGCGGGAGGGTCGCAGACCCAGTACTTC
TRBJ1-3	TRBV29-1	14	-	many	CSVQSGDSGNTIYF	TGCAGCGTGCAGTCGGGGGACTCTGGAAACACCATATATTTT
TRBJ1-5	TRBV20-1	14	TRBD1	many	CSARGQGANQPQHF	TGCAGTGCTAGGGGACAGGGGGCGAATCAGCCCCAGCATTTT
TRBJ1-5	TRBV7-8	15	-	few	CASSQAMAVNQPQHF	TGTGCCAGCAGCCAAGCAATGGCAGTCAATCAGCCCCAGCATTTT
TRBJ2-2	TRBV5-6	15	TRBD2	many	CASSWGLTNTGELFF	TGTGCCAGCAGCTGGGGACTAACGAACACCGGGGAGCTGTTTTTT
TRBJ1-2	TRBV5-1	16	-	many	CASSNRDASHNYGYTF	TGCGCCAGCAGCAACCGGGACGCATCCCATAACTATGGCTACACCTTC
TRBJ1-2	TRBV6-6	13	-	many	CASTEQGGYGYTF	TGTGCCAGCACAGAACAGGGTGGCTATGGCTACACCTTC
TRBJ2-5	TRBV5-1	14	TRBD1	few	CASSRQGLQETQYF	TGCGCCAGCAGCCGACAGGGCCTACAAGAGACCCAGTACTTC
TRBJ1-1	TRBV12-3/TRBV12-4	14	-	many	CASSLEGGSTEAFF	TGTGCCAGCAGTTTGGAGGGTGGGAGCACTGAAGCTTTCTTT
TRBJ2-1	TRBV7-9	15	TRBD2	many	CASRISGSSYNEQFF	TGTGCCAGCAGAATAAGCGGGAGCTCCTACAATGAGCAGTTCTTC
TRBJ1-3	TRBV5-1	13	-	many	CASSLRTGNTIYF	TGCGCCAGCAGCCTGAGAACCGGAAACACCATATATTTT
TRBJ2-1	TRBV3-1	15	TRBD2	few	CASSQVGAGGNEQFF	TGTGCCAGCAGCCAAGTGGGAGCGGGGGGGAATGAGCAGTTCTTC
TRBJ1-6	TRBV20-1	14	-	-	CSASEFSYNSPLHF	TGCAGTGCTAGCGAGTTCTCCTATAATTCACCCCTCCACTTT
TRBJ2-2	TRBV5-1	16	-	once	CASSLADRPGTGELFF	TGCGCCAGCAGCCTTGCAGACAGGCCTGGCACCGGGGAGCTGTTTTTT
TRBJ1-1	TRBV9	14	TRBD1	many	CASSSTGGEAEAFF	TGTGCCAGCAGCTCCACAGGGGGCGAGGCTGAAGCTTTCTTT
TRBJ2-1	TRBV29-1	19	TRBD2	many	CSVEGTSGAPKDSYNEQFF	TGCAGCGTTGAAGGTACTAGCGGGGCCCCCAAGGACTCCTACAATGAGCAGTTCTTC
TRBJ2-5	TRBV10-2	15	TRBD2	-	CASTGVAGARETQYF	TGCGCCAGCACGGGGGTAGCGGGGGCCAGGGAGACCCAGTACTTC
TRBJ2-3	TRBV20-1	13	-	many	CSAFHPGVATQYF	TGCAGTGCTTTCCACCCCGGGGTAGCTACGCAGTATTTT
TRBJ1-3	TRBV4-1	16	TRBD1	-	CASSQLGQGKGNTIYF	TGCGCCAGCAGCCAACTTGGACAGGGGAAAGGAAACACCATATATTTT
TRBJ1-1	TRBV5-1	15	TRBD1	-	CASSLPDRANTEAFF	TGCGCCAGCAGCCTCCCGGACAGGGCGAACACTGAAGCTTTCTTT